A selection of T cell receptor beta chains follows, all from one sample in a study of blood T cells in healthy people across ages. In TCRdb, the 5' RACE reads were re-called with MiXCR into one record per CDR3 protein. The top ten hold approximately 7.9% of the sample, which has some 1.4 million distinct CDR3 sequences, around 42% seen once. What was sequenced was blood. The receptors derive from a woman aged 18-29 years in good health. The CDR3 runs from the conserved cysteine through the conserved F or W. The D gene is left open where the match is weak. Size is omitted from some rows. Given values are once, few, many or a class for expanded clones.

>TRBV15|.|.|TRBJ1-1
CATATGNTEAFF
TGTGCCACCGCGACAGGGAACACTGAAGCTTTCTTT
>TRBV12-3/TRBV12-4|.|.|TRBJ2-3
CASSLNPGVITDTQYF
TGTGCCAGCAGTTTAAATCCGGGGGTTATCACAGATACGCAGTATTTT
>TRBV5-6|.|TRBD2|TRBJ2-1
CASSWPGLAGGSSYNEQFF
TGTGCCAGCAGCTGGCCCGGACTAGCGGGAGGGTCCTCCTACAATGAGCAGTTCTTC
>TRBV7-3|many|.|TRBJ2-1
CASSPLGSYNEQFF
TGTGCCAGCAGCCCTCTAGGCTCCTACAATGAGCAGTTCTTC
>TRBV11-2|.|TRBD1|TRBJ2-5
CASRQGQGNRETQYF
TGTGCCAGCAGACAGGGACAGGGGAACCGGGAGACCCAGTACTTC
>TRBV5-1|.|.|TRBJ2-1
CASSLASQRLGYNEQFF
TGCGCCAGCAGCTTGGCGAGTCAGAGGCTCGGATACAATGAGCAGTTCTTC
>TRBV14|.|.|TRBJ1-1
CASSQERGMNTEAFF
TGTGCCAGCAGCCAAGAGCGGGGAATGAACACTGAAGCTTTCTTT
>TRBV5-1|.|TRBD2|TRBJ2-5
CASSSRGGLGETQYF
TGCGCCAGCAGCTCGCGGGGGGGCCTAGGGGAGACCCAGTACTTC
>TRBV12-3/TRBV12-4|.|TRBD1|TRBJ2-7
CASRGQGRNGEQYF
TGTGCCAGTAGGGGACAGGGGCGGAACGGTGAGCAGTACTTC
>TRBV25-1|few|.|TRBJ1-4
CASSARTANEKLFF
TGTGCCAGCAGTGCACGGACGGCTAATGAAAAACTGTTTTTT
>TRBV12-3/TRBV12-4|.|TRBD1|TRBJ1-6
CATTNRQGYNSPLHF
TGTGCCACCACGAACCGACAGGGATATAATTCACCCCTCCACTTT
>TRBV20-1|.|TRBD1|TRBJ2-7
CSAPGTGVHEQYF
TGCAGTGCCCCCGGGACAGGGGTCCACGAGCAGTACTTC
>TRBV12-3/TRBV12-4|few|.|TRBJ2-3
CASRMTQASDTQYF
TGTGCCAGCAGAATGACTCAGGCGTCAGATACGCAGTATTTT
>TRBV6-5|few|.|TRBJ2-7
CASSYSSRISAKSYEQYF
TGTGCCAGCAGTTACTCGTCCCGTATCTCAGCAAAGAGCTACGAGCAGTACTTC
>TRBV28|.|.|TRBJ2-3
CASSLARGYTDTQYF
TGTGCCAGCAGTTTAGCTAGAGGATACACAGATACGCAGTATTTT
>TRBV2|few|.|TRBJ2-6
CASSDYVGANVLTF
TGTGCCAGCAGTGACTATGTTGGGGCCAACGTCCTGACTTTC
>TRBV5-1|.|.|TRBJ2-5
CASSLWASKESSQYF
TGCGCCAGCAGCTTGTGGGCGTCAAAAGAAAGTAGTCAGTACTTC
>TRBV10-3|.|TRBD2|TRBJ2-1
CAIRTSGNGGDEQFF
TGTGCCATACGGACTAGCGGGAACGGAGGGGATGAGCAGTTCTTC
>TRBV6-6|many|.|TRBJ2-7
CASSSSSSLRGEQYF
.
>TRBV15|.|.|TRBJ2-3
CATSRETGSTDTQYF
TGTGCCACCAGCAGAGAAACAGGGAGCACAGATACGCAGTATTTT
>TRBV29-1|.|.|TRBJ1-2
CSARDNSYGYTF
TGCAGCGCCCGGGACAACTCCTATGGCTACACCTTC
>TRBV12-3/TRBV12-4|.|TRBD1|TRBJ2-5
CASSLGRQGPGQETQYF
TGTGCCAGCAGTTTAGGGCGACAGGGTCCGGGCCAAGAGACCCAGTACTTC
>TRBV21-1|few|.|TRBJ2-7
CASSKQQAGEQYF
TGTGCCAGCAGCAAACAACAGGCCGGCGAGCAGTACTTC
>TRBV5-1|few|TRBD1|TRBJ2-3
CASSLEGTGADTQYF
TGCGCCAGCAGCTTGGAGGGGACAGGAGCAGATACGCAGTATTTT
>TRBV15|.|TRBD2|TRBJ2-7
CATKTGRAGAYEQYF
TGTGCCACCAAGACCGGACGAGCGGGGGCCTACGAGCAGTACTTC
>TRBV2|few|.|TRBJ1-2
CATPQVYGYTF
TGTGCCACCCCACAGGTCTATGGCTACACCTTC
>TRBV19|.|.|TRBJ1-1
CASSESQAQNTEAFF
TGTGCCAGTAGTGAGTCACAGGCACAGAACACTGAAGCTTTCTTT
>TRBV30|once|.|TRBJ2-5
CAWSGTLRETQYF
TGTGCCTGGAGTGGGACGCTGCGAGAGACCCAGTACTTC
>TRBV12-3/TRBV12-4|.|.|TRBJ2-1
CASSLIPRDGNEQFF
TGTGCCAGCAGCCTTATTCCGAGAGATGGCAATGAGCAGTTCTTC
>TRBV12-3/TRBV12-4|few|.|TRBJ2-5
CASSARLLKGTQYF
TGTGCCAGCAGTGCCCGACTGCTAAAGGGGACCCAGTACTTC
>TRBV24-1|few|.|TRBJ2-1
CATSDRTHEQFF
TGTGCCACCAGTGATCGTACCCATGAGCAGTTCTTC
>TRBV29-1|.|TRBD2|TRBJ2-3
CSVATSSGRGDTQYF
TGCAGCGTCGCCACCTCTAGCGGGAGAGGTGATACGCAGTATTTT
>TRBV4-1|.|.|TRBJ1-2
CASSQDGDGNYGYTF
TGCGCCAGCAGCCAAGATGGGGACGGAAACTATGGCTACACCTTC
>TRBV15|.|.|TRBJ1-1
CATSPSPSGDTEAFF
TGTGCCACCAGCCCGTCACCGTCGGGAGACACTGAAGCTTTCTTT
>TRBV11-2|.|.|TRBJ2-5
CASSLEGAGETQYF
TGTGCCAGCAGCTTAGAGGGGGCGGGGGAGACCCAGTACTTC
>TRBV28|.|.|TRBJ1-1
CASSFQRSGGTEAFF
TGTGCCAGCAGTTTTCAGCGTTCCGGGGGAACTGAAGCTTTCTTT
>TRBV7-9|many|.|TRBJ2-3
CASSLVATTDTQYF
TGTGCCAGCAGCTTAGTTGCCACCACAGATACGCAGTATTTT
>TRBV6-5|.|.|TRBJ2-1
CASSPVVVVNNEQFF
TGTGCCAGCAGTCCTGTGGTAGTGGTTAACAATGAGCAGTTCTTC
>TRBV10-3|.|TRBD2|TRBJ2-3
CAISERGLAGGRGTDTQYF
TGTGCCATCAGTGAACGGGGACTAGCGGGGGGGCGAGGCACAGATACGCAGTATTTT
>TRBV6-5|.|.|TRBJ2-5
CASSYSRGDETQYF
TGTGCCAGCAGTTACTCGAGGGGTGACGAGACCCAGTACTTC
>TRBV4-2|.|TRBD1|TRBJ1-4
CASSQPDRGEKLFF
TGTGCCAGCAGCCAACCGGACAGGGGCGAAAAACTGTTTTTT
>TRBV10-3|.|TRBD1|TRBJ1-5
CAIRHRGDQPQHF
TGTGCCATCAGACACAGGGGGGATCAGCCCCAGCATTTT
>TRBV6-5|.|TRBD1|TRBJ2-3
CASSPRDRGSHTQYF
TGTGCCAGCAGTCCCCGGGACAGGGGTTCGCATACGCAGTATTTT